The subject of this entry is one T cell receptor beta chain. From RNA transcripts, TCR beta CDR3 regions were amplified. During a first-round RT-PCR of the TCR CDR3, the HTBI primer set was used. Each CDR3 protein gets one entry after TCRdb re-called the multiplex PCR reads with MiXCR. Here the sample spans approximately 480,000 distinct CDR3 sequences, around 20% being singletons. The V gene's germline CDR1 is MGHRA and CDR2 YSYEKL. This CDR3 is 16 amino acids long. The V and J ends lost 0 bases and 4 bases, in that order; junction bases with no gene match: 6. These data come from a study of T cells in Graves' hyperthyroidism and ophthalmopathy.

Sequenced: blood. This TCR was sampled from a man in his late teens or twenties with Graves' hyperthyroidism. The chain uses TRBV4-1 and TRBJ2-7, with 10 bases aligning to TRBD2. CDR3 nucleotides: TGCGCCAGCAGCCAAGAGAAGCGGGGGGGGTATTACGAGCAGTACTTC. Protein: CASSQEKRGGYYEQYF.